This TCR beta chain was profiled in a study of blood T cell repertoires in COVID-19. Looking at the study overall: Some COVID-19 samples were acute and others convalescent; all came from the United States, Italy and Spain. Sources were T cells, B-cell-depleted T cells, or PBMCs; the material itself was cDNA or gDNA.

V was pared by 0 bases and J by 0 bases, with 9 bases between. Germline loops: CDR1 KGHSH, CDR2 LQKENI. CDR3 length: 16 amino acids. Per the original methods: Quantification of nucleated cells was approximated via reference gene primer amplification. The data were produced by immunoSEQ multiplex PCR, yet TCRdb's version contains in-frame clones alone and is incomplete. From that table come the V and J calls and clone size; the DNA was used to work out D and trimming. The table lists approximately 390,000 clones, roughly 87% of them singletons, with more than 2% in the top ten. The TCR sequence derives from a woman between 40 and 50 years old with acute COVID-19. Sequencing used PBMCs or T cells enriched from blood (not recorded which). The V and J genes are TRBV18 and TRBJ1-3, with D unresolved. The CDR3: CASSPPHTNSGNTIYF. CDR3 DNA sequence: TGTGCCAGCTCACCACCACACACGAACTCTGGAAACACCATATATTTT.